This record concerns one TCR beta chain sequence. No antigen is known for it. This sample stems from a study of cytomegalovirus exposure and HLA in healthy donors. Study-level background: Ancestry clustering placed 70% to 85% of more than 350 genotyped donors in the Caucasian-associated cluster.

Vbeta (60) and Jbeta (13) primers were used in the PCR. Generated by immunoSEQ multiplex PCR, the TCRdb table keeps only in-frame clones and is missing some. The data show approximately 110,000 clones, around 66% seen once. Overall study findings and caveats: Upon later analysis, HLA-associated TCR beta chains proved more clonally expanded than other, equally common chains. Later, TCR association rates were found to vary by HLA locus, highest for DRB1 and lowest for HLA-C.

Germline assignment: CDR1 MNHEY and CDR2 SVGAGI. Losses at the gene ends were 7 bases for V and 6 bases for J; bases not matched to a gene: 11. The CDR3 extends over 14 amino acids. The sequenced material came from PBMCs. This chain uses TRBV6-5 with TRBJ1-2; 7 bases fit TRBD1. The clonotype originates from a man aged 18 to 29 in good health and CMV-seropositive. Written as DNA, the CDR3 is TGTGCCAGCACCAGGGTCATAGGGGGCGATGGCTACACCTTC. It codes for CASTRVIGGDGYTF.